These 32 T cell receptor beta chains originate from one sample sequenced in a study of early T cells in non-severe SARS-CoV-2 infection. TCRdb ran MiXCR on the 5' RACE reads and lists one entry per CDR3 protein. The profile shows 65,000 to 80,000 distinct CDR3 sequences, roughly an eighth of them singletons. Sequencing used whole blood. Receptors originate from an adult who was a healthcare worker with PCR-confirmed SARS-CoV-2 infection or an uninfected control (not recorded which).

This clonotype was counted ten times or more. This chain joins TRBV5-1 and TRBJ2-7; D uncertain. CDR3 length: 14 amino acids. Germline lookup yields CDR1 SGHRS and CDR2 YFSETQ. Trimming removed 0 bases at V and 2 bases at J, with 9 bases between. The DNA of the CDR3 is TGCGCCAGCAGCTTGGTCGTCCAACCCTACGAGCAGTACTTC. This encodes CASSLVVQPYEQYF.

The table lists this clonotype with many counts. The gene calls are TRBV7-2 and TRBJ1-4; 7 nucleotides match TRBD1. The germline V gene has CDR1 SGHTA and CDR2 FQGNSA. This CDR3 region has 13 residues. V lost 8 bases and J lost 7; bases outside the gene matches: 7. CDR3 amino acids: CASGYRGGEKLFF. CDR3 nucleotides: TGTGCCAGCGGATACAGGGGAGGTGAAAAACTGTTTTTT.

This clonotype was detected ten times or more. The rearrangement links TRBV18 to TRBJ1-2; D not resolved. Germline CDR1 KGHSH, CDR2 LQKENI. V lost 5 bases and J 8 bases, leaving 15 bases between the germline ends. CDR3 length equals 13 residues. CDR3 DNA sequence: TGTGCCAGCTCAGACGGGCAAGAGGGCGGCTACACCTTC. As protein: CASSDGQEGGYTF.

This clonotype was counted only a few times. The V gene is TRBV29-1, the J gene TRBJ2-1; D could derive from TRBD1 or TRBD2 (6 bases each). V lost 8 bases and J 13 bases, leaving 18 bases between the germline ends. CDR3 length: 11 residues. The germline V gene encodes CDR1 SQVTM and CDR2 ANQGSEA. The CDR3 here is CSNTGGGVQFF. In nucleotides, the CDR3 is TGCAGCAATACCGGGGGCGGGGTACAGTTCTTC.

V gene TRBV27 combines with J gene TRBJ2-1, with D tentatively TRBD1 or TRBD2 (6 bases each). Germline V gene data show CDR1 as MNHEY and CDR2 as SMNVEV (reference sequence). The CDR3 contains 14 residues. The V end was cut by 6 bases, the J end by 3 bases, with 12 bases between. CDR3 region: CASRVEGGYNEQFF. As DNA, the CDR3 is TGTGCCAGCAGAGTGGAGGGGGGCTACAATGAGCAGTTCTTC.

The chain uses TRBV7-6 and TRBJ2-7, with D uncertain. V dropped 5 bases and J dropped 1 base, with 15 bases sitting between them. This CDR3 comprises 15 residues. Germline loops: CDR1 SGHVS, CDR2 FNYEAQ. CDR3 nucleotides: TGTGCCAGCAGCCCTCTACACACTACTTCCTACGAGCAGTACTTC. Translation gives CASSPLHTTSYEQYF.

This clonotype was counted only a few times. The V and J genes are TRBV19 and TRBJ2-7; possible D gene TRBD1, 6 bases. V shed 6 bases and J shed 2 bases, with 14 bases lying between them. This CDR3 region has 14 residues. CDR1 and CDR2 (germline): LNHDA, SQIVND (reference sequence). The CDR3, as DNA: TGTGCCAGTAGCCCGGGACACGACGCCTACGAGCAGTACTTC. Residues: CASSPGHDAYEQYF.

This chain links TRBV2 with TRBJ1-2, with TRBD1 matching over 7 bases. The V and J ends lost 7 bases and 3 bases, in that order; junction bases with no gene match: 23. The CDR3 is 19 amino acids. Germline V CDR1 and CDR2: SNHLY, FYNNEI. CDR3: CASTHGLGDRIDRDYGYTF. The CDR3 region has the DNA TGTGCCAGCACCCACGGATTGGGGGACAGAATAGATCGTGACTATGGCTACACCTTC.

This clonotype was seen only a few times. The rearrangement joins TRBV12-3 or TRBV12-4 to TRBJ2-7, with 7 bases lining up with TRBD2. The CDR3 sequence is 16 residues long. Losses at the gene ends were 4 bases for V and 2 bases for J; bases not matched to a gene: 11. This CDR3 reads CASSWGGPGPPYEQYF. Written as DNA, the CDR3 is TGTGCCAGCAGTTGGGGGGGACCCGGCCCTCCCTACGAGCAGTACTTC.

This clonotype was recorded at least ten times. This sequence joins TRBV27 and TRBJ1-1; D gene uncertain. Germline CDR1 is MNHEY and CDR2 is SMNVEV (reference sequence). V lost 4 bases and J 2 bases, leaving 11 bases between the germline ends. This CDR3 region has 14 residues. CDR3 residues: CASSSDLINTEAFF. The CDR3, as DNA: TGTGCCAGCAGTTCCGATCTTATTAACACTGAAGCTTTCTTT.

This clonotype has more than one count but fewer than ten. V gene TRBV5-1 combines with J gene TRBJ2-2; D remains ambiguous. V was shortened by 0 bases and J by 4 bases, with 10 bases between the two germline ends. Germline loops: CDR1 SGHRS, CDR2 YFSETQ. The CDR3 is made up of 15 amino acids. The CDR3 here is CASSLEGRPTGELFF. In DNA, the CDR3 is TGCGCCAGCAGCTTGGAGGGCAGGCCCACCGGGGAGCTGTTTTTT.

This clonotype was observed a handful of times. The chain carries TRBV18 and TRBJ2-7; the D gene is possibly TRBD1 (6 bases). CDR1 is KGHSH, CDR2 LQKENI, per germline. With 2 bases removed from V and 2 bases from J, the gap between germline ends came to 13 bases. The CDR3 runs to 15 residues. CDR3 DNA sequence: TGTGCCAGCTCACCAAGGCGACAGGTAGCCTACGAGCAGTACTTC. It specifies CASSPRRQVAYEQYF.

The chain employs TRBV2 and TRBJ1-1; the D is unclear. The CDR3 is 10 residues long. Trimming left V 11 bases short and J 7 bases short, with 11 bases between. Germline V CDR1 and CDR2: SNHLY, FYNNEI. The CDR3 DNA is TGTGCCCGTAGCACGCGTGAAGCTTTCTTT. Protein sequence: CARSTREAFF.

This rearrangement joins TRBV7-9 to TRBJ2-3, with TRBD2 identical over 7 bases. The CDR3 covers 14 residues. Germline values: CDR1 SEHNR, CDR2 FQNEAQ (reference sequence). The V and J ends lost 3 bases and 5 bases, in that order; junction bases with no gene match: 5. In nucleotides, the CDR3 is TGTGCCAGCAGCTTGAGAGCGGGACTAGATACGCAGTATTTT. As protein: CASSLRAGLDTQYF.

The table lists this clonotype with a few counts. This chain uses TRBV19 with TRBJ2-1; no firm D call. The V gene lost 3 bases and the J gene lost 4 bases, with 7 bases spanning the gap. The germline gives CDR1 LNHDA, CDR2 SQIVND (reference sequence). The CDR3 has 13 amino acids. CDR3 amino acids: CASSIQVYNEQFF. DNA for the CDR3: TGTGCCAGTAGTATTCAGGTTTACAATGAGCAGTTCTTC.

This clonotype was picked up many times. V and J are TRBV4-1 and TRBJ2-1, with 12 bases fitting TRBD1. Germline loops: CDR1 MGHRA, CDR2 YSYEKL. The CDR3 runs to 15 residues. J gave up 10 bases and V 3 bases, and 7 bases lay outside the gene matches. CDR3 in amino acids: CASSHMGQGAREQFF. The CDR3 nucleotides read TGCGCCAGCAGCCATATGGGACAGGGGGCTCGGGAGCAGTTCTTC.

This clonotype was observed a few times. This chain links TRBV5-1 with TRBJ2-6; 8 bases are a match to TRBD2. V trimming: 3 bases; J trimming: 1 base; junction bases outside the gene matches: 12. The CDR3 loop spans 19 amino acids. The germline gives CDR1 SGHRS, CDR2 YFSETQ. CDR3 in DNA: TGCGCCAGCAGCTCCCTAATAGTAGCGGGGCAATCTGGGGCCAACGTCCTGACTTTC. Translation gives CASSSLIVAGQSGANVLTF. The complete variable domain, with remaining parts taken from reference TRBV5-1 and TRBJ2-6, reads KAGVTQTPRYLIKTRGQQVTLSCSPISGHRSVSWYQQTPGQGLQFLFEYFSETQRNKGNFPGRFSGRQFSNSRSEMNVSTLELGDSALYLCASSSLIVAGQSGANVLTFGAGSRLTVL.

In its sample, this clonotype was seen a few times. This chain connects TRBV18 to TRBJ2-1, with 12 bases identical to TRBD2. CDR3 length equals 17 residues. Unmatched junction bases numbered 4, after V lost 4 bases and J lost 0 bases. The V gene's germline CDR1 is KGHSH and CDR2 LQKENI. CDR3 sequence: CASSLRTSGVSYNEQFF. In DNA form, the CDR3 reads TGTGCCAGCTCACTACGGACTAGCGGGGTCTCCTACAATGAGCAGTTCTTC.

This clonotype was observed a few times. The genes are TRBV7-9 and TRBJ1-1, with D tentatively TRBD1 (6 bases). V was pared by 11 bases and J by 0 bases, with 13 bases between. The germline V gene has CDR1 SEHNR and CDR2 FQNEAQ (reference sequence). The CDR3 totals 13 residues. Here the CDR3 DNA reads TGTGCCGGAACAGGGCCCCTGAACACTGAAGCTTTCTTT. As protein: CAGTGPLNTEAFF.

The V call is TRBV5-1, the J call TRBJ1-6; D might be TRBD1 (5 bases). Germline V gene lookup returns CDR1 SGHRS and CDR2 YFSETQ. The CDR3 is 15 residues long. Trimming stripped 5 bases from V and 1 base from J, with 10 bases between. DNA of the CDR3: TGCGCCAGCAGACCGGAGGGGTCCTATAATTCACCCCTCCACTTT. Encoded protein: CASRPEGSYNSPLHF.

The V gene is TRBV18, the J gene TRBJ1-1; D may be TRBD1 (5 bases). The CDR3 spans 14 residues. Trimming took 2 bases from V and 0 from J, leaving 7 bases between them. Germline V CDR1 and CDR2: KGHSH, LQKENI. CDR3 amino acids: CASSPDSMNTEAFF. CDR3 sequence (DNA): TGTGCCAGCTCACCAGACAGTATGAACACTGAAGCTTTCTTT.

This clonotype appeared many times. The rearrangement joins TRBV5-1 to TRBJ1-1, with D tentatively TRBD1 (6 bases). V lost 4 bases and J lost 1, with 20 bases in between. This CDR3 has 17 residues. Germline V gives CDR1 SGHRS, CDR2 YFSETQ. Here the CDR3 DNA reads TGCGCCAGCAGCGAAACAGGGAGTCGTGGTACGAACACTGAAGCTTTCTTT. Translated: CASSETGSRGTNTEAFF.

This clonotype was counted at least ten times. The rearrangement joins TRBV28 to TRBJ2-1, with D perhaps being TRBD1 or TRBD2 (5 bases each). In germline, CDR1 is MDHEN, CDR2 SYDVKM. This CDR3 is built from 16 residues. The V end lost 5 bases, the J end lost 0 bases, and 14 bases lay between the germline ends. In DNA form, the CDR3 reads TGTGCCAGCAGTCTCCTCGGGGCTAGCTCCTACAATGAGCAGTTCTTC. This codes for CASSLLGASSYNEQFF.

The chain combines TRBV2 with TRBJ2-3; 8 bases align to TRBD1. The CDR3 covers 16 residues. Germline V gene sequence: CDR1 SNHLY, CDR2 FYNNEI. Trimming removed 4 bases from V and 2 bases from J; junction bases left unmatched: 8. CDR3 amino acids: CASSGRDRISTDTQYF. CDR3 nucleotides: TGTGCCAGCAGTGGCCGGGACAGGATATCCACAGATACGCAGTATTTT.

The chain recombines TRBV27 with TRBJ2-7, with TRBD1 as a possible D gene (6 bases). V lost 1 base to trimming and J lost 7 bases, with 20 bases between them. CDR3 length equals 16 residues. Per the germline V gene, CDR1 is MNHEY and CDR2 is SMNVEV (reference sequence). The CDR3 region is CASSLLGRQGQGEQYF. DNA for the CDR3: TGTGCCAGCAGTTTATTGGGGCGTCAGGGGCAAGGGGAGCAGTACTTC.

The CDR3 region has the DNA TGTGCCAGCAATCGAGAAGCCTACGAGCAGTACTTC. This sequence encodes CASNREAYEQYF. The chain joins TRBV6-2 or TRBV6-3 to TRBJ2-7; D uncertain. V dropped 7 bases and J dropped 2 bases, with 9 bases sitting between them. This CDR3 is built from 12 residues. Germline V CDR1 and CDR2: MNHEY, SVGEGT.

The gene calls are TRBV19 and TRBJ2-2; D may be TRBD1 (5 bases). This CDR3 comprises 16 residues. Deletions cut 3 bases from V and 4 bases from J, with 15 bases between. The germline V gene has CDR1 LNHDA and CDR2 SQIVND (reference sequence). The CDR3 protein is CASSILRTSGTGELFF. DNA for the CDR3: TGTGCCAGTAGTATTTTGAGGACATCGGGCACCGGGGAGCTGTTTTTT.

This clonotype was picked up a small number of times. The V gene is TRBV20-1, the J gene TRBJ2-4, with 7 bases fitting TRBD2. J gave up 8 bases and V 3 bases, and 13 bases lay outside the gene matches. Germline values: CDR1 DFQATT, CDR2 SNEGSKA (reference sequence). This CDR3 has 15 residues. Here the CDR3 DNA reads TGCAGTGCTAGGCCCTGGACTAGTTCAGGACACATTCAGTACTTC. Its protein product is CSARPWTSSGHIQYF.

This clonotype was seen more than once but under ten times. The rearrangement joins TRBV5-1 to TRBJ1-3, with unresolved D. This CDR3 spans 15 amino acids. The germline V gene has CDR1 SGHRS and CDR2 YFSETQ. V was trimmed by 3 bases and J by 2 bases, leaving 12 bases between them. The CDR3 region has the DNA TGCGCCAGCAGCTCCATAGGAACTACTGGAAACACCATATATTTT. The encoded protein is CASSSIGTTGNTIYF.

This clonotype appeared a few times. The chain is built from TRBV28 and TRBJ1-2, with 9 bases identical to TRBD1. Germline V gene lookup returns CDR1 MDHEN and CDR2 SYDVKM. J was trimmed by 4 bases and V by 5 bases; bases with no gene match: 11. The CDR3 totals 16 residues. CDR3 loop: CASSAPQGAWGYGYTF. The CDR3 DNA reads TGTGCCAGCAGTGCCCCACAGGGGGCGTGGGGCTATGGCTACACCTTC.

This clonotype has ten or more counts. The J gene is TRBJ1-1, the V gene TRBV30; D is unclear. This CDR3 has 13 amino acids. V gave up 0 bases and J gave up 3 bases, with 8 bases separating them. CDR1 is GTSNPN and CDR2 is SVGIG in the germline V gene (reference sequence). CDR3 in DNA: TGTGCCTGGAGTGTACTTGGATACACTGAAGCTTTCTTT. Its protein product is CAWSVLGYTEAFF.

The sample holds many counts of this clonotype. The chain combines TRBV6-1 with TRBJ2-7; 9 positions agree with TRBD1. V lost 8 bases to trimming and J lost 5 bases; unmatched junction nucleotides: 13. In germline, CDR1 is MNHNS, CDR2 SASEGT. The CDR3 consists of 15 residues. The CDR3 DNA reads as TGTGCCAGCTACGACACCGGGACAGGGTTAAACGAGCAGTACTTC. Its translation: CASYDTGTGLNEQYF.